This entry lists 29 T cell receptor beta chains sequenced from one sample in a study of CD8+CD57+ T cells in acquired aplastic anemia. Using genomic DNA as the template, TCR beta VDJ and CDR3 profiling was carried out. TCRdb reanalysed the reads using MiXCR and keeps one entry per CDR3 protein. The sample carries just over 400,000 distinct CDR3 sequences, around 68% recorded once. The sample comprised sorted CD4+, CD8+, or CD8+CD57+ T cells (not recorded which) from PBMCs. The receptor set was obtained from a human donor in good health, serving as a control.

This clonotype was observed at least ten times. The V and J genes are TRBV12-3 or TRBV12-4 and TRBJ2-5; 13 nucleotides agree with TRBD2. Trimming cost V 3 bases and J 0 bases; bases outside gene matches: 4. CDR3 length: 17 amino acids. CDR3 bases: TGTGCCAGCAGTTTCAAGACTAGCGGGGGGTACCAAGAGACCCAGTACTTC. Protein product: CASSFKTSGGYQETQYF.

The chain has TRBV9 and TRBJ1-1; 9 positions match TRBD1. CDR1 is SGDLS, CDR2 YYNGEE, per germline. With 3 bases clipped from V and 3 bases from J, the junction kept 15 bases outside the gene matches. CDR3 length equals 18 residues. CDR3 nucleotide sequence: TGTGCCAGCAGCGCCCGGGACAGGGAACCCACCGGGGACACTGAAGCTTTCTTT. Residues: CASSARDREPTGDTEAFF.

This clonotype was seen only a few times. The J gene is TRBJ2-7, the V gene TRBV7-2, with 13 bases lining up with TRBD2. Germline CDR1 and CDR2: SGHTA and FQGNSA. The CDR3 contains 15 residues. Trimming removed 3 bases from V and 7 bases from J; junction bases left unmatched: 6. The CDR3 protein is CASSFTSGGAGEQYF. In DNA form, the CDR3 reads TGTGCCAGCAGCTTCACTAGCGGGGGGGCCGGGGAGCAGTACTTC.

About this clonotype: One end of the junction fails to match germline, which may point to a read error. The chain joins TRBV20-1 to TRBJ1-2; D not certain. The CDR3 length is 11 residues. Germline V gene data show CDR1 as DFQATT and CDR2 as SNEGSKA (reference sequence). The CDR3 loop is CSARDKGFQPF. The CDR3 nucleotides read TGCAGTGCTAGAGATAAAGGGTTTCAGCCCTTC.

This chain connects TRBV6-5 to TRBJ2-2, with D perhaps matching TRBD1 (5 bases). The germline CDR1 and CDR2 sequences are MNHEY and SVGAGI. Between the trimmed V and J ends, which lost 3 bases and 5 bases, there was a span of 16 bases. This CDR3 is built from 16 residues. For the CDR3, the DNA is TGTGCCAGCAGTTATGCTGTAGACAGCAATACCGGGGAGCTGTTTTTT. Translation: CASSYAVDSNTGELFF.

The chain is built from TRBV5-4 and TRBJ2-1; 7 nucleotides agree with TRBD2. This CDR3 has 15 amino acids. V dropped 4 bases and J dropped 7; count of bases not matched to a gene: 11. CDR1 is SGHNT, CDR2 YYREEE, per germline (reference sequence). The CDR3 DNA sequence: TGTGCCAGCAGCACCCGGACTAGGACCTTGAATGAGCAGTTCTTC. This codes for CASSTRTRTLNEQFF.

V usage is TRBV7-3 and J usage is TRBJ2-7, with D tentatively TRBD2 (6 bases). Germline assignment: CDR1 SGHTA and CDR2 FQGTGA. V was pared by 2 bases and J by 6 bases, with 17 bases between. The CDR3 covers 15 residues. The CDR3 loop reads CASSLPGEAHSEQYF. The CDR3 DNA reads TGTGCCAGCAGCTTACCGGGGGAAGCCCACTCCGAGCAGTACTTC.

This clonotype came up many times. This sequence joins TRBV7-3 and TRBJ2-2, with 9 bases that match TRBD2. The CDR3 loop spans 15 amino acids. The V segment lost 7 bases and the J segment 3 bases; nucleotides outside the gene matches: 6. CDR1 and CDR2 (germline): SGHTA, FQGTGA. The CDR3 DNA is TGTGCCAGCAACCCTAGCGGGGCTTACACCGGGGAGCTGTTTTTT. Protein sequence: CASNPSGAYTGELFF.

V is TRBV5-1 and J is TRBJ1-6; the D gene is possibly TRBD1 (5 bases). Germline V gene lookup returns CDR1 SGHRS and CDR2 YFSETQ. V lost 3 bases and J 10 bases, leaving 20 bases between the germline ends. The CDR3 spans 16 residues. The DNA of the CDR3 is TGCGCCAGCAGCTCCCTGACAGAGGGGACGCGGTCACCCCTCCACTTT. This gives the protein CASSSLTEGTRSPLHF.

Note on this clonotype: One junction end disagrees with the germline gene, perhaps due to a read error. This rearrangement joins TRBV7-3 to TRBJ2-7; D uncertain. The CDR3 length is 14 residues. Germline V CDR1 and CDR2: SGHTA, FQGTGA. The CDR3 is CASTRNRPSYEQQF. CDR3 DNA sequence: TGTGCCAGCACCCGGAACCGACCCTCCTATGAGCAGCAGTTC.

As regards this clonotype: The junction and the germline gene differ at one end; a read error may be behind it. The chain is built from TRBV2 and TRBJ2-5; TRBD1 agrees at 7 bases. Germline CDR1 is SNHLY and CDR2 is FYNNEI. CDR3 length equals 14 residues. The CDR3 coding sequence is TGTGCTAGCAGACCGAGACAGGGCCAAGCGACCAAGTACTTC. This translates into CASRPRQGQATKYF.

The rearrangement uses TRBV7-2 and TRBJ1-5; D possibly corresponds to TRBD1 (5 bases). The CDR3 length is 15 residues. Germline CDR1 SGHTA, CDR2 FQGNSA. Trimming stripped 5 bases from V and 16 bases from J, with 27 bases between. The CDR3 DNA is TGTGCCAGCAGCCCCCCGACTACGGCCAGGGACCCCTACCATTTT. It encodes CASSPPTTARDPYHF.

The chain has TRBV7-2 and TRBJ2-7; TRBD2 aligns across 8 bases. The CDR3 totals 15 residues. The J segment lost 11 bases and the V segment lost 4 bases, leaving 16 bases of the junction unmatched. The germline V gene encodes CDR1 SGHTA and CDR2 FQGNSA. CDR3 in amino acids: CASSSAGGHSYYEYF. CDR3 DNA: TGTGCCAGCAGCTCTGCGGGGGGCCACTCCTACTACGAGTACTTC.

Worth noting for this clonotype: A read error may account for a junction end that differs from germline. The chain employs TRBV7-9 and TRBJ1-5; D remains ambiguous. This CDR3 is built from 14 residues. CDR1 and CDR2 from the germline V gene are SEHNR and FQNEAQ (reference sequence). The CDR3 DNA sequence: TGTGCCAGCAGCTTCGCTGAGCGGGATCAGGACCAGCTCTTT. Its translation is CASSFAERDQDQLF.

Worth noting for this clonotype: Because it lacks the conserved phenylalanine or tryptophan at the end, this CDR3 is likely a read error. No DNA is shown, since the ends of the CDR3 on it are uncertain; the CDR3 is the one TCRdb lists. The J gene is TRBJ2-5, the V gene TRBV7-8. The V gene's germline CDR1 is SGHVS and CDR2 FQNEAQ. Ends included, the CDR3 has 12 residues. CDR3: CASSVGAGTQHL.

The chain recombines TRBV7-2 with TRBJ1-6; 10 nucleotides align to TRBD1. Germline assignment: CDR1 SGHTA and CDR2 FQGNSA. The CDR3 loop spans 15 amino acids. V lost 6 bases, J lost 18 bases, and 17 bases stayed unmatched. The CDR3 bases are TGTGCCAGCAGTCGTCAGGGACAGGGGCTTTCTACGCACCACTTT. It codes for CASSRQGQGLSTHHF.

This sequence joins TRBV7-2 and TRBJ2-3, with TRBD2 identical over 7 bases. Per germline, CDR1 SGHTA and CDR2 FQGNSA. This CDR3 is built from 15 residues. V lost 5 bases and J lost 9; bases outside the gene matches: 14. CDR3 sequence: CASSLGTTNTYTQYF. The CDR3 DNA is TGTGCCAGCAGCCTTGGGACTACGAACACATACACGCAGTATTTT.

About this clonotype: One junction end disagrees with the germline gene, perhaps due to a read error. This sequence joins TRBV2 and TRBJ1-1; possibly TRBD1 for D (5 bases). The J call may be faulty, since TRBJ1-6 better matches the DNA end. This CDR3 is built from 14 residues. Per germline, CDR1 SNHLY and CDR2 FYNNEI. CDR3 nucleotide sequence: TGTGCCAGCAGGGGGCAGATTGGAATGTCACACCTCCACTTT. Protein product: CASRGQIGMSHLHF.

In its sample, this clonotype was seen a few times. A read error may account for a junction end that differs from germline. J is TRBJ1-3 and V is TRBV2; D is unclear. The germline V gene encodes CDR1 SNHLY and CDR2 FYNNEI. CDR3 length equals 15 residues. CDR3 DNA: TGTACCAGCAGTGAAAGTCTGGACTCTGGAAACACCATATATTTT. It yields the protein CTSSESLDSGNTIYF.

V usage is TRBV4-2 and J usage is TRBJ2-7; the match to TRBD2 covers 10 bases. From germline, CDR1 is LGHNA and CDR2 YNFKEQ. V lost 0 bases, J lost 7 bases, and 12 bases stayed unmatched. This CDR3 comprises 17 residues. DNA for the CDR3: TGTGCCAGCAGCCAAGATATTAAGCGGGGGGGGGGTAATGAGCAGTACTTC. Encoded protein: CASSQDIKRGGGNEQYF.

J is TRBJ1-1 and V is TRBV5-1, with a tentative D call TRBD1 (5 bases). The CDR3 has 13 residues. The germline V gene encodes CDR1 SGHRS and CDR2 YFSETQ. V lost 0 bases and J 7 bases, leaving 10 bases between the germline ends. CDR3 loop: CASSLGWDGEAFF. The DNA for the CDR3 is TGCGCCAGCAGCTTGGGGTGGGACGGTGAAGCTTTCTTT.

This clonotype was picked up many times. This chain links TRBV29-1 with TRBJ2-1, with D possibly matching TRBD1 (6 bases). Germline CDR1 reads SQVTM; CDR2 reads ANQGSEA. The CDR3 spans 17 residues. V was shortened by 1 base and J by 0 bases, with 16 bases between the two germline ends. The CDR3 DNA is TGCAGCGTTGAAGTGAACAGGGAGATAAGCTCCTACAATGAGCAGTTCTTC. It specifies CSVEVNREISSYNEQFF.

CDR3 amino acids: CASSRDGADEKLFF. The CDR3 DNA follows: TGTGCCAGCAGTCGGGACGGGGCGGATGAAAAACTGTTTTTT. The chain joins TRBV2 to TRBJ1-4, with D possibly matching TRBD1 (5 bases). Germline lookup yields CDR1 SNHLY and CDR2 FYNNEI. V lost 5 bases to trimming and J lost 6 bases, with 13 bases between them. The CDR3 covers 14 residues. The whole variable domain, filled in from reference TRBV2 and TRBJ1-4, reads EPEVTQTPSHQVTQMGQEVILRCVPISNHLYFYWYRQILGQKVEFLVSFYNNEISEKSEIFDDQFSVERPDGSNFTLKIRSTKLEDSAMYFCASSRDGADEKLFFGSGTQLSVL.

This clonotype showed up many times. The chain combines TRBV20-1 with TRBJ2-7; TRBD1 agrees at 7 bases. CDR1 is DFQATT and CDR2 is SNEGSKA in the germline V gene (reference sequence). V lost 5 bases, J lost 5 bases, and 6 bases stayed unmatched. CDR3 length: 12 amino acids. The CDR3 region is CSADRELDEQYF. In DNA, the CDR3 is TGCAGTGCTGACAGGGAGCTCGACGAGCAGTACTTC.

The sample holds many counts of this clonotype. This chain uses TRBV20-1 with TRBJ1-2; no reliable D call. Trimming took 6 bases from V and 8 from J, leaving 13 bases between them. The V gene's germline CDR1 is DFQATT and CDR2 SNEGSKA (reference sequence). The CDR3 loop spans 11 amino acids. The CDR3 here is CSAAVRQGYTF. The CDR3 nucleotides read TGCAGTGCGGCAGTGAGACAAGGCTACACCTTC.

This clonotype was observed many times. The V gene is TRBV6-6, the J gene TRBJ1-6, with D tentatively TRBD1 (6 bases). Germline assignment: CDR1 MNHNY and CDR2 SVGAGI (reference sequence). This CDR3 region has 18 residues. The germline V and J ends were trimmed by 5 bases and 7 bases, with 24 bases remaining between them. The CDR3 DNA reads as TGTGCCAGCAGTCCCGGACAGTTTCGGGACTTAGAAAATTCACCCCTCCACTTT. This encodes CASSPGQFRDLENSPLHF.

This clonotype was recorded at least ten times. The V call is TRBV5-5, the J call TRBJ1-1; no reliable D call. CDR1 is SGHKS, CDR2 YYEKEE, per germline (reference sequence). The CDR3 has 14 residues. V was pared by 4 bases and J by 8 bases, with 18 bases between. The CDR3 region is CASSVPGLEREAFF. The CDR3 DNA sequence: TGTGCCAGCAGCGTACCGGGCCTCGAGAGGGAAGCTTTCTTT. Full variable domain (outside the CDR3, taken from reference TRBV5-5 and TRBJ1-1): DAGVTQSPTHLIKTRGQQVTLRCSPISGHKSVSWYQQVLGQGPQFIFQYYEKEERGRGNFPDRFSARQFPNYSSELNVNALLLGDSALYLCASSVPGLEREAFFGQGTRLTVV.

This chain connects TRBV9 to TRBJ2-7; D is uncertain. V was pared by 5 bases and J by 7 bases, with 22 bases between. Germline V gene lookup returns CDR1 SGDLS and CDR2 YYNGEE. The CDR3 is made up of 15 amino acids. The CDR3 spells CASSPRQPSGNEQYF. In DNA form, the CDR3 reads TGTGCCAGCAGTCCTCGACAACCGTCGGGCAATGAGCAGTACTTC. Drawing the rest from reference TRBV9 and TRBJ2-7, the complete variable domain is DSGVTQTPKHLITATGQRVTLRCSPRSGDLSVYWYQQSLDQGLQFLIQYYNGEERAKGNILERFSAQQFPDLHSELNLSSLELGDSALYFCASSPRQPSGNEQYFGPGTRLTVT.

Notes on this clonotype: A junction end diverges from the germline sequence, so it may reflect a read error. This chain joins TRBV7-9 and TRBJ2-3; D is undetermined. Germline CDR1 SEHNR, CDR2 FQNEAQ (reference sequence). The CDR3 sequence is 14 residues long. The CDR3 coding sequence is TGTGCCAGCAGCGGAGATTGGTTGGTAGGTAAGCCGGATTTT. Encoded protein: CASSGDWLVGKPDF.